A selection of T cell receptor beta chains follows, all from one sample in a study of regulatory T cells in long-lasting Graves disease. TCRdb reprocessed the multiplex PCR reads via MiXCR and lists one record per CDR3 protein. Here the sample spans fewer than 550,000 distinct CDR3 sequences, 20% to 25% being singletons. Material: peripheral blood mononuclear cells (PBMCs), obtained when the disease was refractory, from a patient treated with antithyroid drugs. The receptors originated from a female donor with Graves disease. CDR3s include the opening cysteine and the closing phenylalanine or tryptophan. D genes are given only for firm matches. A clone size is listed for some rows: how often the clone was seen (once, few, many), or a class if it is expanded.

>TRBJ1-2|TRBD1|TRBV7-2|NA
TGTGCCAGCAGCTTACCCCGGGACAGGGCTCATGGCTACACCTTC
CASSLPRDRAHGYTF
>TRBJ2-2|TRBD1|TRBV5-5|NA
TGTGCCAGCAGCGGGGGGACAGGGTGGCCCGGGGAGCTGTTTTTT
CASSGGTGWPGELFF
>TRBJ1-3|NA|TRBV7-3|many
TGTGCCAGCAGCTTGAAGGCAGACTCTGGAAACACCATATATTTT
CASSLKADSGNTIYF
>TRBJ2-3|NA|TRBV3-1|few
TGTGCCAGCAGCCATGGGGGGGGCCTTGGAGATACGCAGTATTTT
CASSHGGGLGDTQYF
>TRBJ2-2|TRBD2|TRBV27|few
TGTGCCAGCAGCCCCTACGGGGGGGTCGGCGGGGAGCTGTTTTTT
CASSPYGGVGGELFF
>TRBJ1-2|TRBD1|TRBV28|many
TGTGCCAGCAGTCTCTCGGGACAGACCTATGGCTACACCTTC
CASSLSGQTYGYTF
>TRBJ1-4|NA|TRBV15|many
TGTGCCACCAGCAGCGGGGGCGCTGGGGGTGAAAAACTGTTTTTT
CATSSGGAGGEKLFF
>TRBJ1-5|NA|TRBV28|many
TGTGCCAGCAGGACCCCGACAGGATATCAGCCCCAGCATTTT
CASRTPTGYQPQHF
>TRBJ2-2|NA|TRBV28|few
TGTGCCAGCAGTTTACCAACGTCGAACACCGGGGAGCTGTTTTTT
CASSLPTSNTGELFF
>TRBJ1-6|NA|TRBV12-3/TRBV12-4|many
TGTGCCAGCAGTTTACGCTTGTTCTTACAGGGAGAGATCTATAATTCACCCCTCCACTTT
CASSLRLFLQGEIYNSPLHF
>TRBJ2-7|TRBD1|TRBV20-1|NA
TGCAGTGCTAGTGGCGACAGGGGAGGCGAGCAGTACTTC
CSASGDRGGEQYF
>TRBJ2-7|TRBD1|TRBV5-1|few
TGCGCCAGCAGCTTGGGGCCAGGGGGCCAATTCTCCTACGAGCAGTACTTC
CASSLGPGGQFSYEQYF
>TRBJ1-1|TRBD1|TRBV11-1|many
TGTGCCAGCAGTGCGATACAGGGGGCGATGGGGTTAACTGAAGCTTTCTTT
CASSAIQGAMGLTEAFF
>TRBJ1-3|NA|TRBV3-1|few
TGTGCCAGCAGCCCCATAGGTGGGACACCTGGAAACACCATATATTTT
CASSPIGGTPGNTIYF
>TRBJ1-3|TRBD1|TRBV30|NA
TGTGCCTGGATCCGGACAGGGGTAGGAAACACCATATATTTT
CAWIRTGVGNTIYF
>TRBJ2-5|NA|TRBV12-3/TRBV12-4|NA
TGTGCCAGCAGCCCTGGCAGGGACCAAGAGACCCAGTACTTC
CASSPGRDQETQYF
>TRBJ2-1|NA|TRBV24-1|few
TGTGCCACAAGCAGGGGCAATGAGCAGTTCTTC
CATSRGNEQFF
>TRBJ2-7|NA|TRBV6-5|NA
TGTGCCAGCAGTTACTCGAATGCGGGTGGCGAGCAGTACTTC
CASSYSNAGGEQYF
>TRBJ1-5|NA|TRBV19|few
TGTGCCAGTAGTAGAACCGGGGTCCTGGGCAATCAGCCCCAGCATTTT
CASSRTGVLGNQPQHF
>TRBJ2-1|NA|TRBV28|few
TGTGCCAGCAGTCTTATACCCCTAGCGAGCTCCTACAATGAGCAGTTCTTC
CASSLIPLASSYNEQFF
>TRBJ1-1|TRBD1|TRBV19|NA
TGTGCCAGCGAATGGGACAGGGCGGGAAAAACTGAAGCTTTCTTT
CASEWDRAGKTEAFF
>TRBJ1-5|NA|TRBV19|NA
TGTGCCAGTAGTATAGAGACAGAGGATCAGCCCCAGCATTTT
CASSIETEDQPQHF
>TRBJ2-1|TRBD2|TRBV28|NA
TGTGCCAGCAGTTTATCCCTAGCGGGGGAGTACAATGAGCAGTTCTTC
CASSLSLAGEYNEQFF
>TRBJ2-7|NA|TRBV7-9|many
TGTGCCAGCAGTCCCAGGGGTTCCTACGAGCAGTACTTC
CASSPRGSYEQYF
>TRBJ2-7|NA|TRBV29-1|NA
TGCAGCGTTGATTCAGGGTTCGAGCAGTGCTTC
CSVDSGFEQCF
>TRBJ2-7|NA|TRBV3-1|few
TGTGCCAGCAGCCAAGTGCCAGGGGTGTACGAGCAGTACTTC
CASSQVPGVYEQYF
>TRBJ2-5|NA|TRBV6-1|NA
TGTGCCAGCAGTAAGCCCGACTTGCGGAGGATACAAGAGGCCCAGTACTTC
CASSKPDLRRIQEAQYF
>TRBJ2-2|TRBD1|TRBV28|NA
TGTGCCACGAAGGACAGGGGCGATACCGGGGAGCTGTTTTTT
CATKDRGDTGELFF
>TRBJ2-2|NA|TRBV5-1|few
TGCGCCAGCAGCTTGGCCGACAGGAGACCGAACACCGGGGAGCTGTTTTTT
CASSLADRRPNTGELFF
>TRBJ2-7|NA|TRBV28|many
TGTGCCAGCAGTTTAACCTCCAAGGCCTACGAGCAGTACTTC
CASSLTSKAYEQYF
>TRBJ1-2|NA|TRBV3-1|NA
TGTGCCAGCAGCCAAGATCTACCCTTCTATGGCTACACCTTC
CASSQDLPFYGYTF
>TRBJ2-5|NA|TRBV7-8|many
TGTGCCAGCAGCTTAGAGGGTGGGAGTCGCCGTGAGACCCAGTACTTC
CASSLEGGSRRETQYF
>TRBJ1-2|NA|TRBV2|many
TGTGCCAGCAGTAGACCCGACTATGGCTACACCTTC
CASSRPDYGYTF
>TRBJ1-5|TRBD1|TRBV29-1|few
TGCAGCGTTGGAGGGACAGGGGGCGCGGGGAGTAGCAATCAGCCCCAGCATTTT
CSVGGTGGAGSSNQPQHF
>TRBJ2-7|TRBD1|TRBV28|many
TGTGCCAGCAGTAACTCGGGACAGGGAAGCTCCTACGAGCAGTACTTC
CASSNSGQGSSYEQYF
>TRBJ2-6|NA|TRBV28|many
TGTGCCAGCAGTTTATCCGGGGGGCCTTACTCTGGGGCCAACGTCCTGACTTTC
CASSLSGGPYSGANVLTF
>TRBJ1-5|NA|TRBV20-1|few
TGCAGTGCTAGAGGGGGGAGGCTCAATCAGCCCCAGCATTTT
CSARGGRLNQPQHF
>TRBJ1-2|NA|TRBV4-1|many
TGCGCCAGCAGCCAAGGGGACGGAAGCTATGGCTACACCTTC
CASSQGDGSYGYTF
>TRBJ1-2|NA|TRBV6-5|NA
TGTGCCAGCAGTTTCGGAGGGGAGCCCATAACTAACTATGGCTACACCTTC
CASSFGGEPITNYGYTF
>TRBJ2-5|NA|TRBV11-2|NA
TGTGCCAGCAGCTTAAATCAGGGTCGAGGACGGGGGGCTGGGGAGACCCAGTACTTC
CASSLNQGRGRGAGETQYF
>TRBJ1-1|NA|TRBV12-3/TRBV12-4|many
TGTGCCAGCAGTTTACTGGTGAGGGGCACTGAAGCTTTCTTT
CASSLLVRGTEAFF
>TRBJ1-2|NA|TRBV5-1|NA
TGCGCCAGCAGCTTGGAGGGCAGCGCTAACTATGGCTACACCTTC
CASSLEGSANYGYTF
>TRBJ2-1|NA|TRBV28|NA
TGTGCCAGCGGTACAGGGTACAATGAGCAGTTCTTC
CASGTGYNEQFF
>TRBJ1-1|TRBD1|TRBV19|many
TGTGCCAGTAGTAACAGGGGGAGGGGAGAGAACACTGAAGCTTTCTTT
CASSNRGRGENTEAFF
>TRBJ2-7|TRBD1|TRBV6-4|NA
TGTGTCAGCAGTTATTTCAGGACAGGGGACTCCTACGAGCAGTGCTTC
CVSSYFRTGDSYEQCF
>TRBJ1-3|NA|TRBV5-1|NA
TGCGCCAGCAGCTTGGGGCAGTCCTTCTCTGGAAACACCATATATTTT
CASSLGQSFSGNTIYF
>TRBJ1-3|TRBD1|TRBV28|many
TGTGCCAGCAGTACCCAGGGGGTCAGTGGAAACACCATATATTTT
CASSTQGVSGNTIYF
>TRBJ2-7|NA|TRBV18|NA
TGTGCCAGCTCACCACTATCAGGCTACGAGCAGTACTTC
CASSPLSGYEQYF
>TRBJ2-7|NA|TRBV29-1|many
TGCAGCGTTGAAGTACAGGGTGCAACCTACGAGCAGTACTTC
CSVEVQGATYEQYF
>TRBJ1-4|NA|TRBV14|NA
TGTGCCAGCAGCCAAGAAGGCCTCCGGGCGGGAAAACTGTTTTTT
CASSQEGLRAGKLFF